The clone carrying this T cell receptor (beta chain) was recorded a few times. TCRdb ran MiXCR on the RT-PCR reads and lists one entry per CDR3 protein. The sample carries 410,000 or so distinct CDR3 sequences, 15% to 20% recorded once. The record originates from a study of patients and donors after allogeneic stem cell transplantation. The CDR3 spans 16 residues. V was pared by 1 base and J by 2 bases, with 12 bases between. Germline CDR1 LNHNV, CDR2 YYDKDF (reference sequence). Sequenced material: blood, either unsorted or a sorted T cell fraction (not recorded which). The source of this sequence is a human donor who was either an allogeneic HSCT recipient or a stem cell or donor lymphocyte infusion donor (not recorded which). It is not recorded whose cells these are; they may come from a transplant donor. The rearrangement uses TRBV15 and TRBJ1-5, with D tentatively TRBD1 (6 bases). The CDR3 is CATSRGLGGGNQPQHF. For the CDR3, the DNA is TGTGCCACCAGCAGAGGACTCGGGGGCGGCAATCAGCCCCAGCATTTT.